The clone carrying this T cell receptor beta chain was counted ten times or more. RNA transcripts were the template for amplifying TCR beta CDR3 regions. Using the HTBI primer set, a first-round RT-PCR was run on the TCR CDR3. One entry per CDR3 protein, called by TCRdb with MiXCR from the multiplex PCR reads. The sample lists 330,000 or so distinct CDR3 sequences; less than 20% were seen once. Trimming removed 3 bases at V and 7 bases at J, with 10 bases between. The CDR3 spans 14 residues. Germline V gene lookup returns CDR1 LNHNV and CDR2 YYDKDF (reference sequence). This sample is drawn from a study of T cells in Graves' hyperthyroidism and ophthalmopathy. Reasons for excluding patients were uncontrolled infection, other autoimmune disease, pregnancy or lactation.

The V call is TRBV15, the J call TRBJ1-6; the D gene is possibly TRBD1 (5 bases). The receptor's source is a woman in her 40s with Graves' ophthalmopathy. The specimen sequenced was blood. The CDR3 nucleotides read TGTGCCACCAGCAGCTCAGGGACCAATTCACCCCTCCACTTT. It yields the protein CATSSSGTNSPLHF. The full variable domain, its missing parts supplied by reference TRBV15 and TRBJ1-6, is DAMVIQNPRYQVTQFGKPVTLSCSQTLNHNVMYWYQQKSSQAPKLLFHYYDKDFNNEADTPDNFQSRRPNTSFCFLDIRSPGLGDTAMYLCATSSSGTNSPLHFGNGTRLTVT.